This T cell receptor beta chain comes out of a study of T cells after yellow fever vaccination. Regarding this clonotype: Antigen specificity is unknown.

General study points: A small proportion of clonotypes was detected in both the CD4 and CD8 compartments.

There are 13 residues in the CDR3. The germline CDR1 and CDR2 sequences are MNHNY and SVGAGI (reference sequence). Trimming took 0 bases from V and 6 from J, leaving 8 bases between them. TCR cDNA, made by 5'RACE template switching, carried an added universal primer site and UMIs. TCRdb re-derived calls from the 5' RACE reads in MiXCR, one entry per CDR3 protein. Of almost 600,000 distinct CDR3 sequences listed, approximately 13% are singletons. The sample in question was PBMCs, obtained on the day of the yellow fever booster vaccination. The J gene is TRBJ1-1, the V gene TRBV6-6, with D hard to call. This clonotype was sampled from a young man who received the YFV17D yellow fever vaccine. The CDR3 sequence: CASSYSVGPEAFF. CDR3 nucleotides: TGTGCCAGCAGTTACTCAGTAGGACCTGAAGCTTTCTTT.